This is a list of T cell receptor beta chains from one sample in a study of tumor and adjacent non-tumor tissue in lung cancer. TCRdb ran MiXCR on the multiplex PCR reads and lists one entry per CDR3 protein. The repertoire consists of 60,000 to 90,000 distinct CDR3 sequences, with 60% to 85% occurring once and the leading ten covering approximately 12%. Sequencing was done on a sample of lung tumor tissue. These receptors all stem from a woman between 45 and 65 years old with non-small cell lung cancer. Each CDR3 is given with its conserved first and last residue. D genes are given only for firm matches. Clone size is not always given. Where it is, it says once, few, many or a class for expanded clones.

d_call: .; v_call: TRBV24-1; clone_size: many; j_call: TRBJ2-1; cdr3_nt: TGTGCCACCAGTGACCCTAGCGCAAGCTCCTACAATGAGCAGTTCTTC; cdr3_aa: CATSDPSASSYNEQFF
d_call: .; v_call: TRBV4-2; clone_size: .; j_call: TRBJ2-1; cdr3_nt: TGTGCCAGTAGCCAAGACCGAGCGGCCTACAATGAGCAGTTCTTC; cdr3_aa: CASSQDRAAYNEQFF
d_call: TRBD1; v_call: TRBV20-1; clone_size: once; j_call: TRBJ2-3; cdr3_nt: TGCAGTCCGGGACAGAGCAATCAGTCCCAGTATTTT; cdr3_aa: CSPGQSNQSQYF
d_call: TRBD2; v_call: TRBV6-5; clone_size: .; j_call: TRBJ2-1; cdr3_nt: TGTACCAGCATCATTACTAGCGGGAGTAGCAATGAGCAATTCTTC; cdr3_aa: CTSIITSGSSNEQFF
d_call: TRBD1; v_call: TRBV6-2/TRBV6-3; clone_size: .; j_call: TRBJ2-7; cdr3_nt: TGTCCCAGCCAGCTACCGGGACAGGGGGCCAACGAGCATTACTTC; cdr3_aa: CPSQLPGQGANEHYF
d_call: TRBD1; v_call: TRBV28; clone_size: .; j_call: TRBJ1-2; cdr3_nt: TGTGCCAGCACCCCAGGGGGGAGGTTTTATGGCTACATCTTC; cdr3_aa: CASTPGGRFYGYIF
d_call: .; v_call: TRBV6-1; clone_size: many; j_call: TRBJ1-1; cdr3_nt: TGTGCCAGCAGTGAAGCAATCGGGAACACTGAAGCTTTCTTT; cdr3_aa: CASSEAIGNTEAFF
d_call: TRBD1; v_call: TRBV6-4; clone_size: .; j_call: TRBJ2-3; cdr3_nt: TGTGCCAACAGTGACTCGATCGGGACAGGGGCAGATACGCAGTATTTT; cdr3_aa: CANSDSIGTGADTQYF
d_call: .; v_call: TRBV4-1; clone_size: once; j_call: TRBJ2-3; cdr3_nt: TGCGCCAGTAGCCAAGTTCCGGGGTCCAATCAGCCCCAGTATTTT; cdr3_aa: CASSQVPGSNQPQYF
d_call: .; v_call: TRBV6-5; clone_size: few; j_call: TRBJ1-4; cdr3_nt: TGTGCCAGCAGTGGGAAGTCTGCAAGTAGTGAAAAACTGTTTTTT; cdr3_aa: CASSGKSASSEKLFF
d_call: .; v_call: TRBV11-2; clone_size: .; j_call: TRBJ1-5; cdr3_nt: TGTGACAGCAGCTTTGATGGATTGAACGACCAGCCCCAGCATTTT; cdr3_aa: CDSSFDGLNDQPQHF